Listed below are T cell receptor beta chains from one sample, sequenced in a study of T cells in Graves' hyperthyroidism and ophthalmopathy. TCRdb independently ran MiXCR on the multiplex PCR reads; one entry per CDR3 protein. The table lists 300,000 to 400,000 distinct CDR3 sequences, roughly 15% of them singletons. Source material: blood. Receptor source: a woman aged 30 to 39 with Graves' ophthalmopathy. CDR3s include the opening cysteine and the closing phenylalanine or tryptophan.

CDR3: CASSQEGTGGRQFF
V: TRBV3-1

CDR3: CSVGTGSGGTEAFF
V: TRBV29-1

CDR3: CASSYSSRGAYEQYF
V: TRBV6-5

CDR3: CASSSGQGTFF
V: TRBV28

CDR3: CASSLDARSGSYNEQFF
V: TRBV5-1

CDR3: CATSREGGLETQYF
V: TRBV15

CDR3: CSARDLGQAYSNQPQHF
V: TRBV20-1

CDR3: CASSLARQANSYEQYF
V: TRBV12-3/TRBV12-4

CDR3: CASSLGTSSSYEQYF
V: TRBV4-2

CDR3: CASSSSGTEAFF
V: TRBV28

CDR3: CASSTGQGAYTQYF
V: TRBV7-2

CDR3: CASSAPGTSGSSYNEQFF
V: TRBV5-1

CDR3: CASGLSDGTGGRQPQHF
V: TRBV12-5

CDR3: CASSPSAGAKDTQYF
V: TRBV11-2

CDR3: CASSNPGQRYSNQPQHF
V: TRBV7-9

CDR3: CASSRRTANTGELFF
V: TRBV14

CDR3: CASSVGGAYNSPLHF
V: TRBV14

CDR3: CASSLETISYEQYF
V: TRBV11-1

CDR3: CASSFLARHEQFF
V: TRBV7-3

CDR3: CASSQEGGLAGGAGELFF
V: TRBV4-1

CDR3: CSVEGTGVSDTQYF
V: TRBV29-1